The present entry profiles one T cell receptor beta chain with its context. Original analysis: By means of reference gene primer amplification, nucleated cell counts were estimated. Using immunoSEQ multiplex PCR, the repertoire was profiled, and TCRdb retains in-frame clones only, with some absent. V and J calls and clone size are as listed in that table; D and trimming were resolved from the DNA. The sample has 45,000 to 50,000 clones; 83% are singletons. The entry originates in a study of blood T cell repertoires in COVID-19. Study as a whole: The samples span acute and convalescent COVID-19 from the United States, Italy and Spain. PBMCs, B-cell-depleted T cells, or T cells provided the cDNA or gDNA that made up the material.

The V gene's germline CDR1 is SEHNR and CDR2 FQNEAQ (reference sequence). CDR3 size: 14 residues. V lost 2 bases and J lost 7, with 14 bases in between. This receptor was taken from a man at least 80 years old in a cohort sampled during active COVID-19. Sequencing input: peripheral blood. V and J are TRBV7-9 and TRBJ1-2, with D maybe TRBD1 (6 bases). The CDR3 DNA sequence: TGTGCCAGCAGCTTACAGGGGACTAACGGTGGCTACACCTTC. Translation: CASSLQGTNGGYTF.